One sample yielded the 20 T cell receptor beta chains listed below, sequenced in a study of beta chain features in type 1 diabetes. As every portion of the isolated RNA was reverse transcribed, the sequencing read expressed TCRB transcripts. The data were produced by immunoSEQ multiplex PCR, yet TCRdb's version contains in-frame clones alone and is incomplete. The data contain under 900,000 clones, 15% to 20% of them singletons. The sequenced sample was naive CD4+ T cells from blood. The receptor source for this set is a woman aged 18-29 years in good health.

This clone has more than one count but fewer than ten. V is TRBV11-3 and J is TRBJ2-2; D is unresolved. Looked up from germline, CDR1 is SGHNT and CDR2 is YENEEA. The CDR3 loop spans 14 amino acids. Deletions cut 2 bases from V and 4 bases from J, with 8 bases between. The CDR3 DNA reads TGTGCCAGCAGCTTAAGCTCGGCCACCGGGGAGCTGTTTTTT. Protein sequence: CASSLSSATGELFF.

There are a few counts of this clone. The chain is built from TRBV7-9 and TRBJ2-1; the D gene could be TRBD1 or TRBD2 (5 bases each). The CDR3 covers 17 residues. Germline loops: CDR1 SEHNR, CDR2 FQNEAQ (reference sequence). Deletions cut 5 bases from V and 4 bases from J, with 21 bases between. CDR3 protein: CASSPAVGPIGYNEQFF. As DNA, the CDR3 is TGTGCCAGCAGCCCAGCGGTGGGGCCCATTGGTTACAATGAGCAGTTCTTC.

This clone has a handful of counts. The chain carries TRBV15 and TRBJ2-3; perhaps D is TRBD1 or TRBD2 (6 bases each). Germline V gene lookup returns CDR1 LNHNV and CDR2 YYDKDF (reference sequence). The CDR3 loop spans 20 amino acids. Trimming left V 0 bases short and J 2 bases short, with 24 bases between. In DNA, the CDR3 is TGTGCCACCAGCAGAGATTACGGGGGCTTCGCGGGACATCCCACAGATACGCAGTATTTT. As protein: CATSRDYGGFAGHPTDTQYF.

In DNA form, the CDR3 reads TGTGCCAGTACCAGCACAGGGGGCAATCAGCCCCAGCATTTT. This encodes CASTSTGGNQPQHF. The chain has TRBV19 and TRBJ1-5, with TRBD1 identical over 7 bases. The CDR3 sequence is 14 residues long. With 7 bases clipped from V and 2 bases from J, the junction kept 5 bases outside the gene matches. Germline V gene data show CDR1 as LNHDA and CDR2 as SQIVND (reference sequence).

The chain recombines TRBV5-4 with TRBJ2-1; D perhaps matches TRBD1 (5 bases). V was cut by 3 bases and J by 6 bases, with 13 bases left in between. The CDR3 length is 14 residues. Germline V gene sequence: CDR1 SGHNT, CDR2 YYREEE (reference sequence). The DNA of the CDR3 is TGTGCCAGCAGCTCTAGGGGAAGTCCCAATGAGCAGTTCTTC. Translated, it gives CASSSRGSPNEQFF.

There are a few counts of this clone. This chain links TRBV28 with TRBJ2-1; either TRBD1 or TRBD2 may supply D (5 bases each). Trimming cost V 3 bases and J 15 bases, with 18 bases left between them. The CDR3 is made up of 13 amino acids. Germline V CDR1 and CDR2: MDHEN, SYDVKM. The CDR3 sequence is CASSFFAGASWFF. Written as DNA, the CDR3 is TGTGCCAGCAGTTTTTTTGCCGGGGCTAGCTGGTTCTTC.

The sample holds a few counts of this clone. J is TRBJ1-1 and V is TRBV7-3; D may be TRBD1 (5 bases). V lost 5 bases and J lost 1, with 8 bases in between. The CDR3 covers 13 residues. CDR1 is SGHTA, CDR2 FQGTGA, per germline. The CDR3: CASSRDGNTEAFF. CDR3 sequence (DNA): TGTGCCAGCAGCCGGGACGGGAACACTGAAGCTTTCTTT.

This clone showed up just a few times. The chain has TRBV10-3 and TRBJ2-7; 12 bases are a match to TRBD2. The germline CDR1 and CDR2 sequences are ENHRY and SYGVKD. The junction had 8 bases not matched to a gene; V was cut back by 6 bases and J by 5 bases. The CDR3 runs to 15 residues. In DNA form, the CDR3 reads TGTGCCATCAGGGAAGCTAGCGGGAGGGCCCACGAGCAGTACTTC. Residues: CAIREASGRAHEQYF.

This clone was seen a handful of times. The chain employs TRBV28 and TRBJ2-1; tentative D call: TRBD1 (6 bases). The CDR3 is 13 amino acids. The V end was cut by 7 bases, the J end by 4 bases, with 11 bases between. Germline V gives CDR1 MDHEN, CDR2 SYDVKM. CDR3 coding DNA: TGTGCCAGCACTCAGGGGCTTTACAATGAGCAGTTCTTC. The encoded protein is CASTQGLYNEQFF.

This chain connects TRBV7-2 to TRBJ1-2; TRBD1 agrees at 12 bases. There are 16 residues in the CDR3. From germline, CDR1 is SGHTA and CDR2 FQGNSA. V lost 1 base, J lost 8 bases, and 8 bases stayed unmatched. CDR3 nucleotide sequence: TGTGCCAGCAGCTTAGGTCCTGGGACAGGGGGCTACGGCTACACCTTC. This gives the protein CASSLGPGTGGYGYTF.

Written as DNA, the CDR3 is TGTGCCACCACGCAACAGGGGATGGGAAAACTGTTTTTT. Protein product: CATTQQGMGKLFF. V gene TRBV15 combines with J gene TRBJ1-4, with TRBD1 matching over 7 bases. In germline, CDR1 is LNHNV, CDR2 YYDKDF (reference sequence). The CDR3 spans 13 residues. V trimming: 7 bases; J trimming: 10 bases; junction bases outside the gene matches: 9.

The genes are TRBV19 and TRBJ1-5, with D possibly TRBD1 on 5 matching bases. CDR1 LNHDA and CDR2 SQIVND come from the germline V gene (reference sequence). There are 12 residues in the CDR3. Trimming removed 5 bases at V and 11 bases at J, with 13 bases between. Here the CDR3 DNA reads TGTGCCAGTAGTTTCATCCCAGGGACCCAGCATTTT. Protein sequence: CASSFIPGTQHF.

This clone was observed a handful of times. This chain uses TRBV7-3 with TRBJ2-5; D perhaps matches TRBD2 (5 bases). This CDR3 contains 13 residues. Per germline, CDR1 SGHTA and CDR2 FQGTGA. The V end was cut by 4 bases, the J end by 4 bases, with 10 bases between. The CDR3 is CASSSVRGETQYF. The CDR3, as DNA: TGTGCCAGCAGCTCAGTCCGGGGAGAGACCCAGTACTTC. Filled out from reference TRBV7-3 and TRBJ2-5, the complete variable domain reads GAGVSQTPSNKVTEKGKYVELRCDPISGHTALYWYRQSLGQGPEFLIYFQGTGAADDSGLPNDRFFAVRPEGSVSTLKIQRTERGDSAVYLCASSSVRGETQYFGPGTRLLVL.

This clone was seen more than once but under ten times. V gene TRBV6-5 combines with J gene TRBJ2-5; D not resolved. Deletions cut 4 bases from V and 5 bases from J, with 5 bases between. The CDR3 has 11 residues. CDR1 is MNHEY and CDR2 is SVGAGI in the germline V gene. This CDR3 reads CASSFAETQYF. CDR3 DNA sequence: TGTGCCAGCAGTTTCGCCGAGACCCAGTACTTC.

The chain links TRBV10-3 to TRBJ2-5; D is possibly TRBD1 (6 bases). The last part of the DNA fits TRBJ2-7 better; the J call may be wrong. The length of the CDR3 is 14 residues. Germline CDR1 reads ENHRY; CDR2 reads SYGVKD. The CDR3: CAISDGTRSYEQYF. The DNA of the CDR3 is TGTGCCATCAGTGACGGGACAAGGAGTTACGAGCAGTACTTC.

This chain connects TRBV5-5 to TRBJ2-3; D uncertain. Looked up from germline, CDR1 is SGHKS and CDR2 is YYEKEE (reference sequence). Between the trimmed V and J ends, which lost 4 bases and 5 bases, there was a span of 11 bases. The CDR3 sequence is 13 residues long. CDR3 coding DNA: TGTGCCAGCAGCCTCGCCCTCCAAGATACGCAGTATTTT. This sequence encodes CASSLALQDTQYF.

V gene TRBV9 combines with J gene TRBJ2-5, with 10 bases that match TRBD2. CDR3 size: 17 residues. Looked up from germline, CDR1 is SGDLS and CDR2 is YYNGEE. The V and J ends lost 5 bases and 5 bases, in that order; junction bases with no gene match: 15. CDR3 nucleotides: TGTGCCAGCAGTCAGCGGGAGGGCCGGATTTGGGGGGAGACCCAGTACTTC. As protein: CASSQREGRIWGETQYF. Full variable domain (rest looked up from reference TRBV9 and TRBJ2-5): DSGVTQTPKHLITATGQRVTLRCSPRSGDLSVYWYQQSLDQGLQFLIQYYNGEERAKGNILERFSAQQFPDLHSELNLSSLELGDSALYFCASSQREGRIWGETQYFGPGTRLLVL.

This clone was seen only a few times. V gene TRBV19 combines with J gene TRBJ2-2, with D perhaps matching TRBD2 (7 bases). CDR1 and CDR2 from the germline V gene are LNHDA and SQIVND (reference sequence). The CDR3 has 15 residues. The CDR3 loop is CATARGPLDTGELFF. CDR3 coding DNA: TGTGCTACAGCGCGGGGGCCGTTGGACACCGGGGAGCTGTTTTTT.

The table lists this clone with a few counts. This chain connects TRBV14 to TRBJ2-5; tentatively, D is TRBD1 (7 bases). CDR3 length equals 14 residues. Looked up from germline, CDR1 is SGHDN and CDR2 is FVKESK. The ends were cut back, 7 bases at V and 6 bases at J, with 18 bases in the middle. The CDR3 nucleotides read TGTGCCAGCACACACTCAGGGGGAGGCCAGACCCAGTACTTC. It codes for CASTHSGGGQTQYF.

V and J are TRBV4-2 and TRBJ2-5, with D possibly being TRBD1 (6 bases). The assigned J gene may be wrong: the sequence end matches TRBJ2-7 better. The CDR3 length is 15 residues. Germline assignment: CDR1 LGHNA and CDR2 YNFKEQ. The chain's CDR3 is CASSQALQGNYEQYF. CDR3 DNA sequence: TGTGCCAGCAGCCAAGCTCTACAGGGAAACTACGAGCAGTACTTC.